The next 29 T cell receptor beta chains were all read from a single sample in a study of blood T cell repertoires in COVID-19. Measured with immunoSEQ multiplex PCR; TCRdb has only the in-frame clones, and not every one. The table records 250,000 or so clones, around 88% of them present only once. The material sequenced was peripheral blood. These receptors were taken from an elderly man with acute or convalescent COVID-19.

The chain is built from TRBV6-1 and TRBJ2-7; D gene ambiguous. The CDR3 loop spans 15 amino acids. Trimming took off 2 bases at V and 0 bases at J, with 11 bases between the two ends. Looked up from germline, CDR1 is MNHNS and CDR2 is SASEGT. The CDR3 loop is CASSESYSLSYEQYF. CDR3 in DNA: TGTGCCAGCAGTGAATCGTACTCGCTCTCCTACGAGCAGTACTTC.

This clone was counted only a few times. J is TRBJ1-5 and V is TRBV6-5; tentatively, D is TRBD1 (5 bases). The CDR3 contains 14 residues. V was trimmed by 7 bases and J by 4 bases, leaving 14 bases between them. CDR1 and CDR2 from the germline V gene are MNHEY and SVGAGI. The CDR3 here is CASNRLGGNQPQHF. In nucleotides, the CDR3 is TGTGCCAGCAACAGGCTGGGGGGGAATCAGCCCCAGCATTTT.

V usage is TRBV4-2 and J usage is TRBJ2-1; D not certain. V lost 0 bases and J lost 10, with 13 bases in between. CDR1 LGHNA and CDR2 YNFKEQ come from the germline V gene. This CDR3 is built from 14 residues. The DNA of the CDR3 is TGTGCCAGCAGCCAAGATTACTCGAACTCCGAGCAGTTCTTC. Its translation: CASSQDYSNSEQFF.

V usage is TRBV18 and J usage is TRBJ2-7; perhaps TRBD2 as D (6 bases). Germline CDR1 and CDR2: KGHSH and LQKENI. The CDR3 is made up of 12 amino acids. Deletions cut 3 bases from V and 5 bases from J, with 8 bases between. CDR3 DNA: TGTGCCAGCTCACCGGAGGGGAACGAGCAGTACTTC. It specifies CASSPEGNEQYF.

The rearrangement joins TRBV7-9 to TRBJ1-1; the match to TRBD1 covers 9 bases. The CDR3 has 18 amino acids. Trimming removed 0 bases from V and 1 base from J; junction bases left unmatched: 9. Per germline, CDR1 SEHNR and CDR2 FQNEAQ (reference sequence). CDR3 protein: CASSLAIVQGAGNTEAFF. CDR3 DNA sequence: TGTGCCAGCAGCTTAGCAATCGTACAGGGGGCGGGGAACACTGAAGCTTTCTTT.

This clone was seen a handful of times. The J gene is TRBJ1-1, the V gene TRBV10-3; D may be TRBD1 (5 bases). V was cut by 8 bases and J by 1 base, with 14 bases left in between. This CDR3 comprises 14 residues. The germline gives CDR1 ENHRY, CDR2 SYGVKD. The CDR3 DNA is TGTGCCATCGCAGGGCAGGTAAAGAACACTGAAGCTTTCTTT. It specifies CAIAGQVKNTEAFF.

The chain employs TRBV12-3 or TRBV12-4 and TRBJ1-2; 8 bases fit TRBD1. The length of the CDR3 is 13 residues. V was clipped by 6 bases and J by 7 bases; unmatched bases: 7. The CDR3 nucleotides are TGTGCCAGCAGCTCCCAGACAGGGGTTGGCTACACCTTC. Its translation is CASSSQTGVGYTF.

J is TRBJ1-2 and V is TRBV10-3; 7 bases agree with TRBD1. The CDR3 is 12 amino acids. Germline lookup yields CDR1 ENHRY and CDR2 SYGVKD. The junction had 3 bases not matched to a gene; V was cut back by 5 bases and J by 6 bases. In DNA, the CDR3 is TGTGCCATCAGTACAGGGGAGGATGGCTACACCTTC. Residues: CAISTGEDGYTF.

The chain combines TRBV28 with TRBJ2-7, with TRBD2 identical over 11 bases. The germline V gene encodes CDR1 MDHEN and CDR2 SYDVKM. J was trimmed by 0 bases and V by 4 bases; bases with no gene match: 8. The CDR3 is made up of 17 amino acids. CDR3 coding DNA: TGTGCCAGCAGTTCCTCTGGACTAGCGGGCAGCTCCTACGAGCAGTACTTC. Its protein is CASSSSGLAGSSYEQYF. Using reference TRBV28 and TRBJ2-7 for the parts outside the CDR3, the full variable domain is DVKVTQSSRYLVKRTGEKVFLECVQDMDHENMFWYRQDPGLGLRLIYFSYDVKMKEKGDIPEGYSVSREKKERFSLILESASTNQTSMYLCASSSSGLAGSSYEQYFGPGTRLTVT.

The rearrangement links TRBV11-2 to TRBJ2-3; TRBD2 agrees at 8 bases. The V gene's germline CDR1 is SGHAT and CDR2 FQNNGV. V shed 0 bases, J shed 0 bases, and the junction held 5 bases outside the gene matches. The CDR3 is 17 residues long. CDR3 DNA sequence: TGTGCCAGCAGCTTAGATGGGCGGGGGGTGAGCACAGATACGCAGTATTTT. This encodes CASSLDGRGVSTDTQYF.

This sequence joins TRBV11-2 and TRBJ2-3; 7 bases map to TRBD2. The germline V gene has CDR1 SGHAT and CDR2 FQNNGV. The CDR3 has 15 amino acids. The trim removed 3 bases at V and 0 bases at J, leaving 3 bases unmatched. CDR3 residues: CASSFSGSSTDTQYF. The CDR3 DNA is TGTGCCAGCAGCTTTAGCGGGTCTAGCACAGATACGCAGTATTTT.

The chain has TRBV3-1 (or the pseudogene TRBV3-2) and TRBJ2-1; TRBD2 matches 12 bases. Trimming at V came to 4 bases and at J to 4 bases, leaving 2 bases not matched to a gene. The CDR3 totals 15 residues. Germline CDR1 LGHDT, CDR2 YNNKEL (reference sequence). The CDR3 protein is CASSRLAGGYNEQFF. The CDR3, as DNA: TGTGCCAGCAGCCGCCTAGCGGGAGGGTACAATGAGCAGTTCTTC.

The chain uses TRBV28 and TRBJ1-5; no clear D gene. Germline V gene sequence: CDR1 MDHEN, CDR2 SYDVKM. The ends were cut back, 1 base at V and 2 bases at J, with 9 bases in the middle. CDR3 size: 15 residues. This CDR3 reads CASSLSAPGNQPQHF. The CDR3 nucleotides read TGTGCCAGCAGTTTATCAGCGCCTGGCAATCAGCCCCAGCATTTT.

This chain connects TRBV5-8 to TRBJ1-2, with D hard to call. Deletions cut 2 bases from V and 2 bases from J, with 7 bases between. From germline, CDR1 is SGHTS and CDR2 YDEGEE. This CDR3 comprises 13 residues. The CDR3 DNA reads TGTGCCAGCAGCTTTGCCGGGAACTATGGCTACACCTTC. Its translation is CASSFAGNYGYTF.

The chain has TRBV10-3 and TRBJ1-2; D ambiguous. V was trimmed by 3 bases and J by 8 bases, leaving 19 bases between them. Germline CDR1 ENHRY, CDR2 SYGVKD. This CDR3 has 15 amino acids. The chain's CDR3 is CAISDLVGGLKGYTF. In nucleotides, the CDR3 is TGTGCCATCAGTGACCTGGTTGGCGGACTGAAAGGCTACACCTTC.

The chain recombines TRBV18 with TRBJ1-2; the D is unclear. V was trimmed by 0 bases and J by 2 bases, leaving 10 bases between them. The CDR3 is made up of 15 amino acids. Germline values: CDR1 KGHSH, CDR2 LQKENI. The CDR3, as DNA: TGTGCCAGCTCACCACCCCTGGCGGGGAACTATGGCTACACCTTC. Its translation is CASSPPLAGNYGYTF.

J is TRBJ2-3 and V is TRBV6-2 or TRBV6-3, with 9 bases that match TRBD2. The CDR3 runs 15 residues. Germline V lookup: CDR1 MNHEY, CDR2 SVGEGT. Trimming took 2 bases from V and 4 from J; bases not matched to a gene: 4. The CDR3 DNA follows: TGTGCCAGCAGTTACGTGGGACTAGCAGCAGATACGCAGTATTTT. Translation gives CASSYVGLAADTQYF.

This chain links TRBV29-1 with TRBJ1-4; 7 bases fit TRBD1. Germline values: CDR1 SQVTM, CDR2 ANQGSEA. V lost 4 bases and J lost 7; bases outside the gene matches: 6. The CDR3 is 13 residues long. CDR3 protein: CSVAQGVSEKLFF. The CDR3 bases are TGCAGCGTTGCGCAGGGGGTTAGTGAAAAACTGTTTTTT. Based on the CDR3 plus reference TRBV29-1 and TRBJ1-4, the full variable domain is SAVISQKPSRDICQRGTSLTIQCQVDSQVTMMFWYRQQPGQSLTLIATANQGSEATYESGFVIDKFPISRPNLTFSTLTVSNMSPEDSSIYLCSVAQGVSEKLFFGSGTQLSVL.

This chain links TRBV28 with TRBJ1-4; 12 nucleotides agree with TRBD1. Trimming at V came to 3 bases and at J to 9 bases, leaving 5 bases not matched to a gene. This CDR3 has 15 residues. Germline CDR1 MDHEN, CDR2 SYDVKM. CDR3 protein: CASSFIGTGGQKLFF. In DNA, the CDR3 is TGTGCCAGCAGTTTTATAGGGACAGGGGGCCAAAAACTGTTTTTT.

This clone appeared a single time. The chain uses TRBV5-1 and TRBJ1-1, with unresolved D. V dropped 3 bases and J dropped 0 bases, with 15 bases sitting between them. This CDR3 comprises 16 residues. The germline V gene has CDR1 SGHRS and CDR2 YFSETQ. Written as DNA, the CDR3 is TGCGCCAGCAGCTCCTACATCTCAGGTATGAACACTGAAGCTTTCTTT. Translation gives CASSSYISGMNTEAFF.

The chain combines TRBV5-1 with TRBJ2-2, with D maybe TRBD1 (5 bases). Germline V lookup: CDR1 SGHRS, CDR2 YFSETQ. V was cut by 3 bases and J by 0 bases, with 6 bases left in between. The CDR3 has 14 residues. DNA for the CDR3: TGCGCCAGCAGCTGGGGCCCGAACACCGGGGAGCTGTTTTTT. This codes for CASSWGPNTGELFF.

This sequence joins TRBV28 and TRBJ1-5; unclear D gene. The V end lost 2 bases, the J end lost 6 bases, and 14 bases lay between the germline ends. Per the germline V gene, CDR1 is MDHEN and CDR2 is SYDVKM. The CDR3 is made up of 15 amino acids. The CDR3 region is CASSLRGRRGQPQHF. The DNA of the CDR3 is TGTGCCAGCAGTTTAAGAGGGCGCCGCGGTCAGCCCCAGCATTTT.

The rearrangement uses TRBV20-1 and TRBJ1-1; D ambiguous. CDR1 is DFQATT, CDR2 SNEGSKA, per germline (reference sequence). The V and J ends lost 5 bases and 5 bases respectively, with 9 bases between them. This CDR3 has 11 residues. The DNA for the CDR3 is TGCAGTGCTGGGCCTAATACTGAAGCTTTCTTT. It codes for CSAGPNTEAFF.

The CDR3 loop is CASSPRTDNYGYTF. The CDR3 DNA reads TGTGCCAGCAGCCCTCGGACAGACAACTATGGCTACACCTTC. V usage is TRBV7-8 and J usage is TRBJ1-2; D is possibly TRBD1 (6 bases). V dropped 5 bases and J dropped 2 bases, with 12 bases sitting between them. This CDR3 has 14 amino acids. CDR1 is SGHVS, CDR2 FQNEAQ, per germline.

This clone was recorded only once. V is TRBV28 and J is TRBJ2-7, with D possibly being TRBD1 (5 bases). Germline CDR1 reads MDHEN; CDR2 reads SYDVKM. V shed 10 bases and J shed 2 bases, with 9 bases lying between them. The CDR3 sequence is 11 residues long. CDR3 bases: TGTGCCACCAGACAGCCCTACGAGCAGTACTTC. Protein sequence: CATRQPYEQYF.

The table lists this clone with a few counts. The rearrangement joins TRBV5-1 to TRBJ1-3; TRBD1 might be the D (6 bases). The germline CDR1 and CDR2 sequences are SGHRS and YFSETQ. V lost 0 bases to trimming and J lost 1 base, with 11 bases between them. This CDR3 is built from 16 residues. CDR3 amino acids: CASSLDGGASGNTIYF. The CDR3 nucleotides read TGCGCCAGCAGCTTGGATGGGGGGGCTTCTGGAAACACCATATATTTT.

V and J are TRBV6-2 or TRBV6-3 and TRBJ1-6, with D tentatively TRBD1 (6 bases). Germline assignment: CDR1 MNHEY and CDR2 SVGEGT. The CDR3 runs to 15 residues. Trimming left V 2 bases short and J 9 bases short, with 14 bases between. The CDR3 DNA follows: TGTGCCAGCAGTTACCCCCGGGGGGCGCCTTCACCCCTCCACTTT. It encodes CASSYPRGAPSPLHF.

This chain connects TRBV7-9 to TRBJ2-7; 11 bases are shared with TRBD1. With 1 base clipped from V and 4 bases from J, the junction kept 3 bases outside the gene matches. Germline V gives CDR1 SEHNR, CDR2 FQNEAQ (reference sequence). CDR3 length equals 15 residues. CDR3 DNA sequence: TGTGCCAGCAGCTTAGGGAGGGACAGGGGGTACGAGCAGTACTTC. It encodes CASSLGRDRGYEQYF.

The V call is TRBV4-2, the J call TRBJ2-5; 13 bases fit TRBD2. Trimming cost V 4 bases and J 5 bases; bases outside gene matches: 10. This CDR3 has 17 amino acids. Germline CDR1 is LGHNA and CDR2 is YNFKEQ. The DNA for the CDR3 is TGTGCCAGCAGCCTCCGGACTAGCGGGGGCGCCTATGAGACCCAGTACTTC. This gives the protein CASSLRTSGGAYETQYF.